The entry that follows covers one T cell receptor (beta chain) sequence. Its antigen is not identified. The data stem from a study of shared clonotypes between healthy human individuals. Study as a whole: A couple of female and a few male donors aged 18 to 49 were enrolled.

The assay was immunoSEQ multiplex PCR, and TCRdb's table has in-frame clones only and misses some. This sample has 630,000 or so clones; roughly 98% occur once, and the top ten carry 0.3%. The V segment lost 6 bases and the J segment 6 bases; nucleotides outside the gene matches: 11. The V gene's germline CDR1 is SGHTA and CDR2 FQGNSA. The CDR3 extends over 15 amino acids. Cells designated naive CD8 were CD45RO-negative and were positively selected for CCR7, with terminally differentiated effector memory CD45RA+ cells excluded. Recent vaccinations or acute infections were absent in the healthy HIV-negative adult donors. Study results and caveats: All-four-donor shared clonotypes had higher generation probabilities than non-shared clonotypes did. Sampling involved blood alone; tissue repertoires likely differ.

The chain couples TRBV7-2 to TRBJ2-3, with TRBD2 matching 8 bases. The TCR was taken from a man between 25 and 39 years old in good health. The sample was naive CD8+ T cells sorted from blood. Written as DNA, the CDR3 is TGTGCCAGCAGGAATCAGCGGGAGTCCTCGGATACGCAGTATTTT. This translates into CASRNQRESSDTQYF.